This T cell receptor (beta chain) was captured by sequencing in a study of lymphopenia after photon versus proton radiotherapy. Data came from immunoSEQ multiplex PCR; TCRdb stores just in-frame clones and leaves some out. The table has 22,000 or so clones, roughly 81% seen once. Trimming removed 4 bases from V and 0 bases from J; junction bases left unmatched: 3. CDR3 length: 15 amino acids. Germline values: CDR1 SGHNT, CDR2 YYREEE (reference sequence). This chain uses TRBV5-4 with TRBJ2-2; TRBD2 matches 7 bases. The receptor was isolated from a woman between 50 and 59 years old with pancreatic cancer. The sample consisted of peripheral blood, taken from a patient treated with photon-based radiotherapy. For the CDR3, the DNA is TGTGCCAGCAGCGATGGGAGGGCGAACACCGGGGAGCTGTTTTTT. This codes for CASSDGRANTGELFF.